This entry features one T cell receptor (beta chain) sequence. There are many counts of this clonotype. Its antigen target is currently unknown. No base qualities exist here, and no much larger clone lies one base off it. As encoded in the germline V gene, CDR1 is LGHNA while CDR2 is YNFKEQ. The CDR3 starts with the cysteine, ends with the phenylalanine, and has 19 residues. CDR3 DNA is the only sequence kept; it has 57 bases, read in frame from the first base. Trimming at the junction amounts to 2 bases on V and 0 bases on J, and the germline ends lie 23 bases apart. The source of the sample is a study of response to subunit inactivated influenza vaccine (dated by TCRdb to between 2017 and 2018). For the wider study: To follow how T cells responded to a trivalent subunit inactivated influenza vaccine, the researchers relied on deep quantitative profiling of the T cell receptor repertoire.

Library creation used RT-PCR. The sample was run on an Illumina HiSeq 2500. TCRdb trimmed public reads at Q25 via fastp, called clones via MiXCR and kept in-frame beta chains. Rows with a matching CDR3 protein are joined into one entry that keeps the most common DNA and genes. This sample gives hundreds of thousands of distinct CDR3 sequences in total; 14% of them show up just once. The ten largest clones take up less than 8.5% of the sample. Study-level results and caveats: The authors suggested that each seasonal influenza vaccination may recruit only a limited number of new T cells.

Here the chain combines TRBV4-2 and TRBJ2-7; the D region possibly corresponds to TRBD2 (6 bases align). The starting material was PBMCs from blood, obtained approximately 15 days before vaccination. The TCR sequence derives from a man aged 50-59 years who received an inactivated influenza vaccine. Donor details come from another sample of the same person, matched by shared clones. The DNA sequence follows: TGTGCCAGCAGCCAACTGGAGGGATTTGCCGGGAAAACCTCCTACGAGCAGTACTTC. The resulting protein is CASSQLEGFAGKTSYEQYF.